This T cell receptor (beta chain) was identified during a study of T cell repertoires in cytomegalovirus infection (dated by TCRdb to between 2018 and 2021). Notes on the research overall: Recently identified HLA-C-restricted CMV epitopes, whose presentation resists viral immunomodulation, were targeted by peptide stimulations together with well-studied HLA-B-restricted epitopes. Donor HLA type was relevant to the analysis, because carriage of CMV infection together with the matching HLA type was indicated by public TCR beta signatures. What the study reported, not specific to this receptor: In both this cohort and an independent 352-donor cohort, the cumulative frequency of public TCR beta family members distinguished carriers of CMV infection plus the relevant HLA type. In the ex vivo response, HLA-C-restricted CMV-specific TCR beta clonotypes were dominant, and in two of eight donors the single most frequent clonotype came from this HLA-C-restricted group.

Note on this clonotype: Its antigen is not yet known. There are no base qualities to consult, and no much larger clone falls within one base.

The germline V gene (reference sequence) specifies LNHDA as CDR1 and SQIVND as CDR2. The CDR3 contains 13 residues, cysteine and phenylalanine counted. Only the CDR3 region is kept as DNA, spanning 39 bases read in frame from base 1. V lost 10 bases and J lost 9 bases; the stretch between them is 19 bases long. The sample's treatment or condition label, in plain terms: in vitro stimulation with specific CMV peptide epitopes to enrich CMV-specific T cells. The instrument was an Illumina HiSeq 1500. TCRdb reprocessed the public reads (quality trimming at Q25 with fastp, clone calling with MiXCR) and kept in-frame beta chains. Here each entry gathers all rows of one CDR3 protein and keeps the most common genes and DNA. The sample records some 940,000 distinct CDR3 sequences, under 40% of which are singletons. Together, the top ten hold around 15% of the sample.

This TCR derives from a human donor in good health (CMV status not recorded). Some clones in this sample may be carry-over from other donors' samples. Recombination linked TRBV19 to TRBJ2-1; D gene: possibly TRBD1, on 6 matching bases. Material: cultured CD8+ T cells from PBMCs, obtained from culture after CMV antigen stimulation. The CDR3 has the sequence CATPTHRVPEQFF. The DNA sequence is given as TGTGCCACTCCGACCCACAGGGTCCCTGAGCAGTTCTTC.